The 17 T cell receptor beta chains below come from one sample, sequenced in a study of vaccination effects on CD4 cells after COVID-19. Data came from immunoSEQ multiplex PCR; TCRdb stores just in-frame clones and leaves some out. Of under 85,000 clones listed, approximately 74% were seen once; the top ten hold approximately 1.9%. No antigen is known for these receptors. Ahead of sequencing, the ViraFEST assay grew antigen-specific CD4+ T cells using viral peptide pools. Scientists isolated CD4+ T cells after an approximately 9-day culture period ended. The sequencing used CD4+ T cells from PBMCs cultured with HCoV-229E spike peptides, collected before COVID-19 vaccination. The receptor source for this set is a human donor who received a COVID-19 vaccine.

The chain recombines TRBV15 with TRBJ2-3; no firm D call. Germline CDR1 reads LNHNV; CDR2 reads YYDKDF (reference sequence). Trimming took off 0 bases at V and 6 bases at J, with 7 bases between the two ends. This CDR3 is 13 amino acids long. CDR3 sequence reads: CATSRDLRDTQYF. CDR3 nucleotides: TGTGCCACCAGCAGAGATTTACGTGATACGCAGTATTTT.

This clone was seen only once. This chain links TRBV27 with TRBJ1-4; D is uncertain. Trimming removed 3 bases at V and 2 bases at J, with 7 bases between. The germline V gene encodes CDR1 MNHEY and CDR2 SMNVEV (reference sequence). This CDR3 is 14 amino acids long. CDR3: CASSFIGTNEKLFF. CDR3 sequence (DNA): TGTGCCAGCAGTTTTATAGGGACTAATGAAAAACTGTTTTTT.

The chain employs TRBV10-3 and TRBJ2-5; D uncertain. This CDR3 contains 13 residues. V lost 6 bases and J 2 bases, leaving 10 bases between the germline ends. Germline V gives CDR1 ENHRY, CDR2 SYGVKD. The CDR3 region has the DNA TGTGCCATCAGGGGTCTAACTCAAGAGACCCAGTACTTC. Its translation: CAIRGLTQETQYF.

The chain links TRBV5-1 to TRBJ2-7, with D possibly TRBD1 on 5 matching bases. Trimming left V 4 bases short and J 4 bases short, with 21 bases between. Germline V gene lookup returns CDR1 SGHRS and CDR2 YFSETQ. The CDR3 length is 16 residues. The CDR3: CASSPPRQFPLYEQYV. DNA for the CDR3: TGCGCCAGCAGCCCCCCAAGACAGTTCCCCCTATACGAGCAGTACGTC.

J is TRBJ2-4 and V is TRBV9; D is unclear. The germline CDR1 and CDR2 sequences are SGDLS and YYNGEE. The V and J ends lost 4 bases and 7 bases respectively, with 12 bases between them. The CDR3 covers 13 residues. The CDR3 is CASSPELGNIQYF. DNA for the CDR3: TGTGCCAGCAGCCCCGAGTTGGGGAACATTCAGTACTTC. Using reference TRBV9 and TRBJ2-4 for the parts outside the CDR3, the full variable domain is DSGVTQTPKHLITATGQRVTLRCSPRSGDLSVYWYQQSLDQGLQFLIQYYNGEERAKGNILERFSAQQFPDLHSELNLSSLELGDSALYFCASSPELGNIQYFGAGTRLSVL.

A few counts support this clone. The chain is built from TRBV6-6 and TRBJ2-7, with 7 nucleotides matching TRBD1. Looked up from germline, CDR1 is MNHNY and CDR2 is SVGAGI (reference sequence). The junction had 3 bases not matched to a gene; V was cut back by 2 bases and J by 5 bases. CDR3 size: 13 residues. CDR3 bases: TGTGCCAGCAGTTACCTGACAGGGAACGAGCAGTACGTC. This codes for CASSYLTGNEQYV.

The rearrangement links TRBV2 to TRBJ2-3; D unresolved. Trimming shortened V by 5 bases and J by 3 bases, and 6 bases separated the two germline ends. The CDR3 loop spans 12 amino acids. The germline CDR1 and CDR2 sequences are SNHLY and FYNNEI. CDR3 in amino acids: CASSLQTDTQYF. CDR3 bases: TGTGCCAGCAGTTTACAGACAGATACGCAGTATTTT.

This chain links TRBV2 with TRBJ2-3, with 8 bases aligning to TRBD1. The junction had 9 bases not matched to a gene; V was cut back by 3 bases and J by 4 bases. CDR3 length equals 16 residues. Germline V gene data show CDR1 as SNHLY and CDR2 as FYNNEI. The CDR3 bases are TGTGCCAGCAGTGAGCGTGAGGACAGGGAGGCAGATACGCAGTATTTT. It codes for CASSEREDREADTQYF.

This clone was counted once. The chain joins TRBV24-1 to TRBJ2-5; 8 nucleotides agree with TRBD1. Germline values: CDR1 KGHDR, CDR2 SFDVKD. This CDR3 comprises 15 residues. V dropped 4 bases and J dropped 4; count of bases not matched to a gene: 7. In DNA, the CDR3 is TGTGCCACCAGTGACTGGACAGGGAAAGGAGAGACCCAGTACTTC. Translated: CATSDWTGKGETQYF.

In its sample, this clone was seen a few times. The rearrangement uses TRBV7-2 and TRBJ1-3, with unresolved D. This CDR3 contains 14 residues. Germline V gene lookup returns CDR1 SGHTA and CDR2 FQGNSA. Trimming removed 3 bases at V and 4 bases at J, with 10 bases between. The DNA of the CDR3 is TGTGCCAGCAGCTTGGGCCACTCGGGAAACACCATATATTTT. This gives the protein CASSLGHSGNTIYF.

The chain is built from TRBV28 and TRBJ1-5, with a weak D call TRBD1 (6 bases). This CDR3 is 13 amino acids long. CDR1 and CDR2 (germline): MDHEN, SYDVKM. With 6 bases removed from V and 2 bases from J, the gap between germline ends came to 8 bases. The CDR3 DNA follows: TGTGCCAGCAGGCGGACAGGCAATCAGCCCCAGCATTTT. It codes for CASRRTGNQPQHF.

DNA for the CDR3: TGCGCCAGCAGCCTGGGACAGGGCCAAGAGACCCAGTACTTC. Translated, it gives CASSLGQGQETQYF. V usage is TRBV5-1 and J usage is TRBJ2-5, with TRBD1 matching over 9 bases. Germline lookup yields CDR1 SGHRS and CDR2 YFSETQ. The CDR3 contains 14 residues. Trimming at V came to 4 bases and at J to 1 base, leaving 2 bases not matched to a gene.

This chain's CDR3 is CAWSVSRVGTKSNQPQHF. CDR3 bases: TGTGCCTGGAGTGTATCGAGGGTGGGGACAAAGAGCAATCAGCCCCAGCATTTT. V is TRBV30 and J is TRBJ1-5; D possibly corresponds to TRBD1 (6 bases). The CDR3 has 18 residues. Per germline, CDR1 GTSNPN and CDR2 SVGIG (reference sequence). Trimming stripped 0 bases from V and 1 base from J, with 19 bases between.

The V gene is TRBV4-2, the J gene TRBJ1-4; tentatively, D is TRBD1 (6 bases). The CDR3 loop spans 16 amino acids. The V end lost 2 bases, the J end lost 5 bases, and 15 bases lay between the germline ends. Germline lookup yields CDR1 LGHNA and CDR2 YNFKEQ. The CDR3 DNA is TGTGCCAGCAGCCAAAAAAGGGGGGAGATAAATGAAAAACTGTTTTTT. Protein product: CASSQKRGEINEKLFF.

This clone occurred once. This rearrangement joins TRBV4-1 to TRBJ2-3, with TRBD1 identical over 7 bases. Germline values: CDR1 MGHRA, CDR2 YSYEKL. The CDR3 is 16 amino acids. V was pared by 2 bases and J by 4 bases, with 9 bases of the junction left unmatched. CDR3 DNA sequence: TGCGCCAGCAGCCAATTAGACAGGGAAAGCTCAGATACGCAGTATTTT. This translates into CASSQLDRESSDTQYF.

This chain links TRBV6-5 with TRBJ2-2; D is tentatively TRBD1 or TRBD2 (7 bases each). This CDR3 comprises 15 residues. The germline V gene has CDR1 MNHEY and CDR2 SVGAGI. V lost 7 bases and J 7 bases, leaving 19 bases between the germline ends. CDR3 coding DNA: TGTGCCAGCACCCCAGGGGGGGCGGATGACGGGGAGCTGTTTTTT. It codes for CASTPGGADDGELFF.

CDR3 bases: TGTGCCAGTAGTTCGACAGGGGGGGAGACCCAGTACTTC. Translating it yields CASSSTGGETQYF. V gene TRBV19 combines with J gene TRBJ2-5; 9 bases are shared with TRBD1. The germline gives CDR1 LNHDA, CDR2 SQIVND (reference sequence). V gave up 5 bases and J gave up 5 bases; unmatched junction bases: 3. The CDR3 is 13 amino acids.